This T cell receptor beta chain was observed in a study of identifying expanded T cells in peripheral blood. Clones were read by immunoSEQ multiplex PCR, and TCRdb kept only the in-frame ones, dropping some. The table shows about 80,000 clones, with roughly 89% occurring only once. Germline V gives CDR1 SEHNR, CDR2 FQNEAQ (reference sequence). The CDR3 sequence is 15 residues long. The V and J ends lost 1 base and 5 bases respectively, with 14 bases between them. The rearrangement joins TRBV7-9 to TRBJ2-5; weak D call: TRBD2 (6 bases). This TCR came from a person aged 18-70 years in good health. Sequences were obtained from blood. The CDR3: CASSLVAGSAETQYF. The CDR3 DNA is TGTGCCAGCAGCTTAGTGGCGGGGTCTGCGGAGACCCAGTACTTC.